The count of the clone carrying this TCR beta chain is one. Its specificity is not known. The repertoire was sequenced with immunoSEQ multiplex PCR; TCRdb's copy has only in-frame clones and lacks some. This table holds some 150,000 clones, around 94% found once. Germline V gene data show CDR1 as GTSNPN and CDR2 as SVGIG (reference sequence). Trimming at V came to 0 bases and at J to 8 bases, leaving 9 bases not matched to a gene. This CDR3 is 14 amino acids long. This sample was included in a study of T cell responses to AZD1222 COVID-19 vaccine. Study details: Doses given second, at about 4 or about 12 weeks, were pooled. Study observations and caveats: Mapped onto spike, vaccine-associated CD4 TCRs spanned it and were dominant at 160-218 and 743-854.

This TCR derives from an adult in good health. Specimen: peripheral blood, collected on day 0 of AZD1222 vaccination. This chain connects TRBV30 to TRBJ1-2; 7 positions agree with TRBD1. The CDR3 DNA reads TGTGCCTGGAGTGTAGGGGGCGTTATGGAAGGCTACACCTTC. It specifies CAWSVGGVMEGYTF.